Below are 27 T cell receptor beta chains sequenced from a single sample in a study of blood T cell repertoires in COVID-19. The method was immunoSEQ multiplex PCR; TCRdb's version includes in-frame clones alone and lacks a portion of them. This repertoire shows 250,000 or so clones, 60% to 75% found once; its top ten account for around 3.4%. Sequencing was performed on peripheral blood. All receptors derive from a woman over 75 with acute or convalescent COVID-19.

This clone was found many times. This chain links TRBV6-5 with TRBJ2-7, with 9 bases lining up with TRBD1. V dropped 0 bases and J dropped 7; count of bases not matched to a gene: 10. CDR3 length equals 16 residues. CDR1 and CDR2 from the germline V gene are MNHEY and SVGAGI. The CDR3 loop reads CASSYSGTGTSREQYF. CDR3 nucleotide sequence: TGTGCCAGCAGTTACTCTGGGACAGGGACTTCGCGGGAGCAGTACTTC.

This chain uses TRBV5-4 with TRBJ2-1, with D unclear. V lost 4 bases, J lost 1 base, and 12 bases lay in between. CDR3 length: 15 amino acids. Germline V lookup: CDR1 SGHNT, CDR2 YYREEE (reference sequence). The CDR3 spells CASSPTPLSYNEQFF. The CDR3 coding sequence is TGTGCCAGCAGCCCCACTCCACTGTCCTACAATGAGCAGTTCTTC.

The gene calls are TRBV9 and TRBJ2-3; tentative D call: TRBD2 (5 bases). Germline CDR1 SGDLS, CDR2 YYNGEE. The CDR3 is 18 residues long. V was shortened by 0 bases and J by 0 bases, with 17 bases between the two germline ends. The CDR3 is CASSVDPSRLTSTDTQYF. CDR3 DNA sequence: TGTGCCAGCAGCGTAGATCCTTCCCGACTAACTAGCACAGATACGCAGTATTTT.

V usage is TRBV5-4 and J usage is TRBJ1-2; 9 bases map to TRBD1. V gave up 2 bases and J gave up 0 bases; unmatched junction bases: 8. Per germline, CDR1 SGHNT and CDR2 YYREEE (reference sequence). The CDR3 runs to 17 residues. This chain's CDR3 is CASSFLQGAPSNYGYTF. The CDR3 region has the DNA TGTGCCAGCAGCTTTTTACAGGGGGCGCCTTCTAACTATGGCTACACCTTC.

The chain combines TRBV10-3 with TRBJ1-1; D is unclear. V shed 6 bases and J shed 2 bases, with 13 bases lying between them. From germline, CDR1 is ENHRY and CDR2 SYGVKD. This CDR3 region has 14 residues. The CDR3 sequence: CAISPLRTNTEAFF. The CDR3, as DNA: TGTGCCATCAGCCCGCTACGCACTAACACTGAAGCTTTCTTT.

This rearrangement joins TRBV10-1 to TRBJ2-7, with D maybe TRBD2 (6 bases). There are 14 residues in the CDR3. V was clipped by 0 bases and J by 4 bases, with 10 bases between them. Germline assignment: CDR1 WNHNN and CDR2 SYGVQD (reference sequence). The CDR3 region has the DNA TGCGCCAGCAGTGAGTCGGGGGGAACGTACGAGCAGTACTTC. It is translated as CASSESGGTYEQYF.

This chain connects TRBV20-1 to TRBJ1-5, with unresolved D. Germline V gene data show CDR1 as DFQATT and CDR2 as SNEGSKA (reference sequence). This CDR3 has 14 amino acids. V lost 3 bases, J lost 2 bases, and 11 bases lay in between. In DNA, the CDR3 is TGCAGTGCTAGTTCGGGGAGCGGCAATCAGCCCCAGCATTTT. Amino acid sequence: CSASSGSGNQPQHF.

The CDR3 loop is CASSQRGGSNEQFF. As DNA, the CDR3 is TGTGCCAGCAGCCAGCGGGGGGGATCCAATGAGCAGTTCTTC. The chain recombines TRBV7-3 with TRBJ2-1; 10 bases line up with TRBD2. V gave up 5 bases and J gave up 6 bases; unmatched junction bases: 4. The CDR3 length is 14 residues. Germline CDR1 SGHTA, CDR2 FQGTGA.

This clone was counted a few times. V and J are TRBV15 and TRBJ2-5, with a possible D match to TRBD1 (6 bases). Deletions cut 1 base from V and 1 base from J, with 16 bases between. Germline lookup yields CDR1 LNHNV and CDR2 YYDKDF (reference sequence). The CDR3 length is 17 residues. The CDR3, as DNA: TGTGCCACCAGCAGAGGCCCAGGCAGGGGCTTCCAAGAGACCCAGTACTTC. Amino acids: CATSRGPGRGFQETQYF.

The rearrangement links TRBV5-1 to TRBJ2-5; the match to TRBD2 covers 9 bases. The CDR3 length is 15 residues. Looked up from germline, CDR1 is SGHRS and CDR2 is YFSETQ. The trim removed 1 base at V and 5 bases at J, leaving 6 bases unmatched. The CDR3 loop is CASSLLGLAGETQYF. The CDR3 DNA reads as TGCGCCAGCAGCTTGCTCGGTCTAGCGGGGGAGACCCAGTACTTC.

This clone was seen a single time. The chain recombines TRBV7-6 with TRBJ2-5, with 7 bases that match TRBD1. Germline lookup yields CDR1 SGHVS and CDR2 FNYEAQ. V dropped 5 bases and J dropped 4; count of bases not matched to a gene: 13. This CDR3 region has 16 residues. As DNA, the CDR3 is TGTGCCAGCAGCCCGGGCGGAAGGGGGCGAGTAGAGACCCAGTACTTC. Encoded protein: CASSPGGRGRVETQYF.

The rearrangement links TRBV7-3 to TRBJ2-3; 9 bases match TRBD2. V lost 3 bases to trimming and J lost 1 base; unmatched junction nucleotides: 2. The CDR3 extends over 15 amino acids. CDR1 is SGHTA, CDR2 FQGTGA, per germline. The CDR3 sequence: CASSLTSGGTDTQYF. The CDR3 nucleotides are TGTGCCAGCAGCTTGACTAGCGGTGGCACAGATACGCAGTATTTT.

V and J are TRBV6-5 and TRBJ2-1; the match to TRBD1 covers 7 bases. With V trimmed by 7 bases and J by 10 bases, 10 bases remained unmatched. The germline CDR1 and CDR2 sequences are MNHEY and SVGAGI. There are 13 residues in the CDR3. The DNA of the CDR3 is TGTGCCAGCACAACAGGGGCTTCCCGGGAGCAGTTCTTC. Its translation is CASTTGASREQFF.

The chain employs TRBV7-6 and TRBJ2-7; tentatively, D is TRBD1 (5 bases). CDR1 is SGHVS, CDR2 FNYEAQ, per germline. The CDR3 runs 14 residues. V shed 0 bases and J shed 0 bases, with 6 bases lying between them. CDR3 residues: CASSLADSSYEQYF. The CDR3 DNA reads TGTGCCAGCAGCTTAGCCGACAGCTCCTACGAGCAGTACTTC.

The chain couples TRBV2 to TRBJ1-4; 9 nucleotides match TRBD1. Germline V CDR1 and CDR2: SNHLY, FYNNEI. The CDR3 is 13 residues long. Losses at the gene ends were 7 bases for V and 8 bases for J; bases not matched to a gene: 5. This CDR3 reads CASNGDRVEKLFF. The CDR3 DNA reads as TGTGCCAGCAACGGGGACAGGGTCGAAAAACTGTTTTTT.

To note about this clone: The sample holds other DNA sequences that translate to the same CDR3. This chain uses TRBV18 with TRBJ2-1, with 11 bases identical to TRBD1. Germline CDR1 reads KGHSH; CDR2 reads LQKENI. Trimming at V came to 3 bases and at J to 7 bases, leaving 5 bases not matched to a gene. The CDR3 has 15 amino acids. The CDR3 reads CASSPPGQGGNEQFF. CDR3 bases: TGTGCCAGCTCACCGCCGGGACAGGGGGGGAATGAGCAGTTCTTC. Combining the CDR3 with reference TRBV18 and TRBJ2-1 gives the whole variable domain NAGVMQNPRHLVRRRGQEARLRCSPMKGHSHVYWYRQLPEEGLKFMVYLQKENIIDESGMPKERFSAEFPKEGPSILRIQQVVRGDSAAYFCASSPPGQGGNEQFFGPGTRLTVL.

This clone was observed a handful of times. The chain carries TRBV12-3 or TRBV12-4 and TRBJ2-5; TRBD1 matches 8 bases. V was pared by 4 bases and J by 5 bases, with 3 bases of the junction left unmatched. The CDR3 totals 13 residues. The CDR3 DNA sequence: TGTGCCAGCAGTTGGACAGGGTTGGAGACCCAGTACTTC. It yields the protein CASSWTGLETQYF.

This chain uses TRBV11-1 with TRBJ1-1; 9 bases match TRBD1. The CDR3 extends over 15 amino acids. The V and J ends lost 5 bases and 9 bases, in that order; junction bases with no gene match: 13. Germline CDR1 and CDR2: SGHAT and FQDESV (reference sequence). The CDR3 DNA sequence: TGTGCCAGCAGCCTGACCGGGACAGGGTCCAGGAAAGCTTTCTTT. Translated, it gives CASSLTGTGSRKAFF. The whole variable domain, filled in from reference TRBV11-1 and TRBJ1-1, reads EAEVAQSPRYKITEKSQAVAFWCDPISGHATLYWYRQILGQGPELLVQFQDESVVDDSQLPKDRFSAERLKGVDSTLKIQPAELGDSAMYLCASSLTGTGSRKAFFGQGTRLTVV.

The CDR3 DNA is TGTGCCAGCTCACCAGCGCAGGGGCGCGATCAGCCCCAGCATTTT. Translating gives CASSPAQGRDQPQHF. The J gene is TRBJ1-5, the V gene TRBV18; D may be TRBD1 (6 bases). Germline-derived CDR1 and CDR2 are KGHSH and LQKENI. The V and J ends lost 2 bases and 5 bases respectively, with 13 bases between them. The CDR3 loop spans 15 amino acids. Complete variable domain (other parts from reference TRBV18 and TRBJ1-5): NAGVMQNPRHLVRRRGQEARLRCSPMKGHSHVYWYRQLPEEGLKFMVYLQKENIIDESGMPKERFSAEFPKEGPSILRIQQVVRGDSAAYFCASSPAQGRDQPQHFGDGTRLSIL.

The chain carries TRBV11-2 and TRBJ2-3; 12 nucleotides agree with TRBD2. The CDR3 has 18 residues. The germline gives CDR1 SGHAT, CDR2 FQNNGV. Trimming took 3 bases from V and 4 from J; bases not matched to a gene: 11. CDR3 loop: CASSFGRLAGVRPDTQYF. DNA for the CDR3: TGTGCCAGCAGCTTTGGAAGACTAGCGGGAGTTCGCCCAGATACGCAGTATTTT.

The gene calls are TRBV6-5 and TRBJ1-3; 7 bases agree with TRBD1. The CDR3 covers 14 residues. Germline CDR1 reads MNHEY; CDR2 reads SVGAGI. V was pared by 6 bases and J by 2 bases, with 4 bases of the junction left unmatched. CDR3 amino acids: CASRPTGPGNTIYF. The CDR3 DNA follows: TGTGCCAGCAGACCGACAGGGCCTGGAAACACCATATATTTT.

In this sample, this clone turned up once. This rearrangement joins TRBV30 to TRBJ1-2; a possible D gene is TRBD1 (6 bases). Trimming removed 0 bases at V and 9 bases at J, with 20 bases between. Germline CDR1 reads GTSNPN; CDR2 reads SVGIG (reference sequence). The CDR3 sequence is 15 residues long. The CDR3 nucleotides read TGTGCCTGGAGTGTACCCCGGGGGGCGTCTTTTCGCTACACCTTC. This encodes CAWSVPRGASFRYTF. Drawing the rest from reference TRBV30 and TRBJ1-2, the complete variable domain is SQTIHQWPATLVQPVGSPLSLECTVEGTSNPNLYWYRQAAGRGLQLLFYSVGIGQISSEVPQNLSASRPQDRQFILSSKKLLLSDSGFYLCAWSVPRGASFRYTFGSGTRLTVV.

Here the CDR3 reads CASSPGLRSGGNTIYF. The CDR3 DNA is TGTGCCAGCAGCCCTGGGCTGAGAAGTGGTGGAAACACCATATATTTT. The genes are TRBV6-2 or TRBV6-3 and TRBJ1-3; D not certain. Germline lookup yields CDR1 MNHEY and CDR2 SVGEGT. The CDR3 is 16 amino acids. V lost 6 bases to trimming and J lost 3 bases, with 18 bases between them.

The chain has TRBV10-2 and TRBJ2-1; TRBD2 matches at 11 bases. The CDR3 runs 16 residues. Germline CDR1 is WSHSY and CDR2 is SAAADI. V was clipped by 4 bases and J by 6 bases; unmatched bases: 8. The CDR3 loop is CASSVPLAGESNEQFF. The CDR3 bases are TGCGCCAGCAGTGTACCACTAGCGGGAGAGAGCAATGAGCAGTTCTTC.

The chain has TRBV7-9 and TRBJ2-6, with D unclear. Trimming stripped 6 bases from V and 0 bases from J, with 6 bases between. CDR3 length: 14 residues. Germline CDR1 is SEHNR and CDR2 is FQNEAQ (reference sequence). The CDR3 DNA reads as TGTGCCAGCAGTTTACACTCTGGGGCCAACGTCCTGACTTTC. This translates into CASSLHSGANVLTF.

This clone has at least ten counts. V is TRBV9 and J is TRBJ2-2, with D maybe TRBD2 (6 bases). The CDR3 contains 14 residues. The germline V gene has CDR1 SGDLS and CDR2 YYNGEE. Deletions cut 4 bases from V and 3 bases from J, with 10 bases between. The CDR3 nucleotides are TGTGCCAGCAGCTATAGCGGCTACACCGGGGAGCTGTTTTTT. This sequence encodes CASSYSGYTGELFF. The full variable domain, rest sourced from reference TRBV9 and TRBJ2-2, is DSGVTQTPKHLITATGQRVTLRCSPRSGDLSVYWYQQSLDQGLQFLIQYYNGEERAKGNILERFSAQQFPDLHSELNLSSLELGDSALYFCASSYSGYTGELFFGEGSRLTVL.

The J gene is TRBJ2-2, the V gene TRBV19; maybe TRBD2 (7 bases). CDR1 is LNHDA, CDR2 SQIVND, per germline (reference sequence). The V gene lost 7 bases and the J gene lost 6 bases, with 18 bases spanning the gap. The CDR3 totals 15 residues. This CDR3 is CASNNAGAGAGELFF. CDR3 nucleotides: TGTGCCAGTAATAATGCAGGGGCGGGGGCCGGGGAGCTGTTTTTT.